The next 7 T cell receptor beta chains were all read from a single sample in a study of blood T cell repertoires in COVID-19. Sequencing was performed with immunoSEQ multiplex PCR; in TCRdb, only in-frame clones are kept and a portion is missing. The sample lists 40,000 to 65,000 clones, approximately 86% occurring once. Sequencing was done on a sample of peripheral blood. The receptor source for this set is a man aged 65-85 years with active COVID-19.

The CDR3 spells CASRANTPRLAGGPRSYNEQFF. CDR3 nucleotide sequence: TGTGCCAGCAGAGCCAACACACCTCGACTAGCGGGGGGGCCCCGCTCCTACAATGAGCAGTTCTTC. The chain couples TRBV2 to TRBJ2-1; 14 bases agree with TRBD2. V was clipped by 6 bases and J by 0 bases; unmatched bases: 19. CDR1 is SNHLY, CDR2 FYNNEI, per germline. This CDR3 is built from 22 residues.

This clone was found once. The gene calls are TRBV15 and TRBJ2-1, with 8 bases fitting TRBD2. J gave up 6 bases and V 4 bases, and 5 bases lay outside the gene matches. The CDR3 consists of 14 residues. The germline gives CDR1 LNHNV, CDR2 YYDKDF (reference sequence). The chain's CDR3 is CATSTAGGLNEQFF. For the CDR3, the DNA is TGTGCCACCAGCACTGCGGGGGGACTCAATGAGCAGTTCTTC.

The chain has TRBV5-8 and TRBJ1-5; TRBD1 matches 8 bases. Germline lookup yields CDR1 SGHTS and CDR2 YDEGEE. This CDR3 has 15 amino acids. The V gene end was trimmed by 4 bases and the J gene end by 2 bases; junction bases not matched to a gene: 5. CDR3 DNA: TGTGCCAGCAGCGCTGGACAGGGCCGCAATCAGCCCCAGCATTTT. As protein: CASSAGQGRNQPQHF.

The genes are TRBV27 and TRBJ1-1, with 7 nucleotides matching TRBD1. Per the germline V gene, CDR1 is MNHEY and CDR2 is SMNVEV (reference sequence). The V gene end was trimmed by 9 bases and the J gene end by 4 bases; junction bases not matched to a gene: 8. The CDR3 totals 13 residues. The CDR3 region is CASHTGVATEAFF. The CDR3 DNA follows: TGTGCCAGTCACACAGGGGTAGCCACTGAAGCTTTCTTT.

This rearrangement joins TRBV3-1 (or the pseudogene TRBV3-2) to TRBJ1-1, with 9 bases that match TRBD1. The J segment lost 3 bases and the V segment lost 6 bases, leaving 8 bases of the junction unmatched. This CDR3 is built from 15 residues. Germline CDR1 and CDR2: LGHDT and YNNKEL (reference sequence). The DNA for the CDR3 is TGTGCCAGCAGGCCCACAGGGGGCTGGGACACTGAAGCTTTCTTT. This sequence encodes CASRPTGGWDTEAFF.

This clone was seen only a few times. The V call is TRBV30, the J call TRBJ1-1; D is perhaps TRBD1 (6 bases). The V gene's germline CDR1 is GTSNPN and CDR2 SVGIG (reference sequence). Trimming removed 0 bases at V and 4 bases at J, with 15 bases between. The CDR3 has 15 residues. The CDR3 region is CAWSVVGAWVTEAFF. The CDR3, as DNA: TGTGCCTGGAGTGTTGTGGGGGCCTGGGTCACTGAAGCTTTCTTT. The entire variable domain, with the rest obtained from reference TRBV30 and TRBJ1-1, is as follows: SQTIHQWPATLVQPVGSPLSLECTVEGTSNPNLYWYRQAAGRGLQLLFYSVGIGQISSEVPQNLSASRPQDRQFILSSKKLLLSDSGFYLCAWSVVGAWVTEAFFGQGTRLTVV.

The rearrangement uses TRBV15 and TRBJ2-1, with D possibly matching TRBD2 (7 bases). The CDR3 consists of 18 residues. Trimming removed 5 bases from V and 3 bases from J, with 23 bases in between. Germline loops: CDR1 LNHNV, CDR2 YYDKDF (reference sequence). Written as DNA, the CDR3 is TGTGCCACCAGCCACCCGGGGGGCCGGCTGCGGAACTACAATGAGCAGTTCTTC. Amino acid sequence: CATSHPGGRLRNYNEQFF.